The 21 T cell receptor beta chains given below trace back to one sample, sequenced in a study of cytomegalovirus exposure and HLA in healthy donors. PCR used 60 Vbeta primers and 13 Jbeta primers. Measured with immunoSEQ multiplex PCR; TCRdb has only the in-frame clones, and not every one. The sample holds about 130,000 clones; around 63% are singletons and the top ten take over 1.5%. The sequenced sample was PBMCs. Receptor source: a human donor in good health.

The rearrangement links TRBV5-4 to TRBJ2-7; 10 nucleotides align to TRBD1. The CDR3 spans 14 residues. V lost 3 bases, J lost 3 bases, and 3 bases stayed unmatched. The germline gives CDR1 SGHNT, CDR2 YYREEE (reference sequence). CDR3 bases: TGTGCCAGCAGCTCGACAGGGGGCAACTACGAGCAGTACTTC. Encoded protein: CASSSTGGNYEQYF.

The rearrangement uses TRBV12-2 and TRBJ2-7; TRBD1 is taken as the D call from the table, unchecked against the DNA. TRBV12-2 is a known pseudogene. This CDR3 is built from 20 residues. CDR3 sequence (DNA): TGTGCAAGTCGCTTAGCTCATCGGACAGGGGGTAGCCTTGGGAACTACGAGCAGTACTTC. Protein product: CASRLAHRTGGSLGNYEQYF.

This chain connects TRBV7-9 to TRBJ1-5; maybe TRBD1 (6 bases). This CDR3 contains 17 residues. Germline CDR1 SEHNR, CDR2 FQNEAQ (reference sequence). Trimming removed 4 bases at V and 5 bases at J, with 21 bases between. Here the CDR3 reads CASSSSYRDIPHQPQHF. The CDR3 DNA reads as TGTGCCAGCAGCTCTTCGTACCGGGACATCCCGCATCAGCCCCAGCATTTT.

This clone turned up a few times. The CDR3 sequence: CASRTPRGSYNEQFF. CDR3 in DNA: TGTGCCAGCAGGACCCCACGGGGCTCCTACAATGAGCAGTTCTTC. The chain recombines TRBV2 with TRBJ2-1, with D possibly TRBD2 on 5 matching bases. Germline CDR1 and CDR2: SNHLY and FYNNEI. CDR3 size: 15 residues. Between the trimmed V and J ends, which lost 6 bases and 0 bases, there was a span of 12 bases.

The V call is TRBV5-6, the J call TRBJ2-7; 7 bases fit TRBD1. Germline CDR1 and CDR2: SGHDT and YYEEEE. V shed 4 bases and J 2 bases; nucleotides not matched to a gene: 6. CDR3 length: 14 residues. This CDR3 is CASSPQQGTYEQYF. The CDR3 coding sequence is TGTGCCAGCAGCCCCCAACAGGGGACCTACGAGCAGTACTTC.

The genes are TRBV4-1 and TRBJ2-1; perhaps TRBD1 as D (5 bases). Germline loops: CDR1 MGHRA, CDR2 YSYEKL. This CDR3 has 13 residues. Trimming pared 1 base from V and 10 bases from J, leaving 11 bases between. The CDR3 bases are TGCGCCAGCAGCCAAGGCCTTAAGGGGGAGCAGTTCTTC. Its protein is CASSQGLKGEQFF.

This clone was counted between two and nine times. The J gene is TRBJ2-3, the V gene TRBV19, with 8 bases aligning to TRBD1. Germline V gene data show CDR1 as LNHDA and CDR2 as SQIVND (reference sequence). The CDR3 runs 13 residues. Losses at the gene ends were 8 bases for V and 5 bases for J; bases not matched to a gene: 6. DNA for the CDR3: TGTGCCAGTGAGGACAGGGCTGGAGATACGCAGTATTTT. Its translation is CASEDRAGDTQYF.

This clone was observed a single time. This CDR3 is also generated by other DNA sequences in the sample. The J gene is TRBJ2-7, the V gene TRBV11-2; 8 bases are shared with TRBD2. The CDR3 sequence is 14 residues long. J lost 4 bases, V lost 1 base, and 3 bases had no gene match. CDR1 is SGHAT and CDR2 is FQNNGV in the germline V gene. The CDR3, as DNA: TGTGCCAGCAGCTTAGGATCGGGAGGGTACGAGCAGTACTTC. Residues: CASSLGSGGYEQYF.

The chain uses TRBV15 and TRBJ1-5; the match to TRBD1 covers 7 bases. CDR1 is LNHNV and CDR2 is YYDKDF in the germline V gene (reference sequence). The V and J ends lost 0 bases and 11 bases, in that order; junction bases with no gene match: 10. The CDR3 covers 15 residues. CDR3 protein: CATSRESTGMEAQHF. The CDR3 coding sequence is TGTGCCACCAGCAGAGAATCGACAGGGATGGAAGCCCAGCATTTT.

On this clone itself: This sample includes further DNA sequences coding for the same CDR3. The CDR3 protein is CASRGGQNSYEQYF. The DNA for the CDR3 is TGTGCCAGCAGGGGCGGACAGAATTCCTACGAGCAGTACTTC. The chain is built from TRBV6-6 and TRBJ2-7; TRBD1 might be the D (6 bases). The germline V gene encodes CDR1 MNHNY and CDR2 SVGAGI (reference sequence). This CDR3 region has 14 residues. V gave up 6 bases and J gave up 1 base, with 13 bases separating them.

The chain is built from TRBV19 and TRBJ2-5; D is possibly TRBD1 (5 bases). CDR1 LNHDA and CDR2 SQIVND come from the germline V gene (reference sequence). CDR3 length equals 11 residues. V lost 4 bases, J lost 13 bases, and 13 bases lay in between. In DNA, the CDR3 is TGTGCCAGTAGTAATGGGGCTTTCCTGTACTTC. Translation gives CASSNGAFLYF. The variable domain in full, with the rest retrieved from reference TRBV19 and TRBJ2-5, is DGGITQSPKYLFRKEGQNVTLSCEQNLNHDAMYWYRQDPGQGLRLIYYSQIVNDFQKGDIAEGYSVSREKKESFPLTVTSAQKNPTAFYLCASSNGAFLYFGPGTRLLVL.

The V and J genes are TRBV7-9 and TRBJ2-2; D may be TRBD2 (6 bases). The CDR3 consists of 16 residues. Germline-derived CDR1 and CDR2 are SEHNR and FQNEAQ (reference sequence). The ends were cut back, 7 bases at V and 0 bases at J, with 15 bases in the middle. Here the CDR3 reads CASTAAGLTNTGELFF. The CDR3 region has the DNA TGTGCCAGCACCGCCGCCGGACTAACGAACACCGGGGAGCTGTTTTTT. The full variable domain, its missing parts supplied by reference TRBV7-9 and TRBJ2-2, is DTGVSQNPRHKITKRGQNVTFRCDPISEHNRLYWYRQTLGQGPEFLTYFQNEAQLEKSRLLSDRFSAERPKGSFSTLEIQRTEQGDSAMYLCASTAAGLTNTGELFFGEGSRLTVL.

The chain joins TRBV2 to TRBJ1-3; D remains unclear. CDR3 length: 15 residues. Germline V gene data show CDR1 as SNHLY and CDR2 as FYNNEI. Deletions cut 6 bases from V and 0 bases from J, with 12 bases between. The CDR3 is CASRRSENSGNTIYF. The DNA of the CDR3 is TGTGCCAGCAGGCGAAGCGAGAACTCTGGAAACACCATATATTTT.

The chain has TRBV18 and TRBJ2-7; a weak D match, TRBD2 (5 bases). Germline V CDR1 and CDR2: KGHSH, LQKENI. The CDR3 consists of 12 residues. V lost 2 bases and J 10 bases, leaving 12 bases between the germline ends. CDR3 in amino acids: CASSPSTEDQYF. The CDR3 bases are TGTGCCAGCTCACCATCGACGGAGGATCAGTACTTC. The full variable domain, with the rest looked up from reference TRBV18 and TRBJ2-7, is NAGVMQNPRHLVRRRGQEARLRCSPMKGHSHVYWYRQLPEEGLKFMVYLQKENIIDESGMPKERFSAEFPKEGPSILRIQQVVRGDSAAYFCASSPSTEDQYFGPGTRLTVT.

This clone appeared once. This rearrangement joins TRBV15 to TRBJ2-2; 7 nucleotides align to TRBD1. J was trimmed by 9 bases and V by 3 bases; bases with no gene match: 7. Germline V gene lookup returns CDR1 LNHNV and CDR2 YYDKDF (reference sequence). This CDR3 spans 14 amino acids. CDR3 DNA: TGTGCCACCAGCAGCGACAGGGCTGGGAGGGAGCTGTTTTTT. Its translation: CATSSDRAGRELFF. The variable domain in full, completed from reference TRBV15 and TRBJ2-2, reads DAMVIQNPRYQVTQFGKPVTLSCSQTLNHNVMYWYQQKSSQAPKLLFHYYDKDFNNEADTPDNFQSRRPNTSFCFLDIRSPGLGDTAMYLCATSSDRAGRELFFGEGSRLTVL.

V is TRBV27 and J is TRBJ2-1; 7 bases are shared with TRBD2. CDR1 is MNHEY and CDR2 is SMNVEV in the germline V gene (reference sequence). The CDR3 has 14 amino acids. V shed 3 bases and J 8 bases; nucleotides not matched to a gene: 7. The DNA for the CDR3 is TGTGCCAGCAGTTTCCAAGCGGGAATCGATGAGCAGTTCTTC. It specifies CASSFQAGIDEQFF.

This clone was picked up one time. The rearrangement uses TRBV28 and TRBJ2-1, with 7 bases matching TRBD2. This CDR3 spans 18 amino acids. CDR1 MDHEN and CDR2 SYDVKM come from the germline V gene. Trimming took 8 bases from V and 0 from J; bases not matched to a gene: 16. The DNA for the CDR3 is TGTGCCAGCCGATTTGGCGGGAGTCCCGCCAGCTCCTACAATGAGCAGTTCTTC. This codes for CASRFGGSPASSYNEQFF. Full variable domain (outside the CDR3, taken from reference TRBV28 and TRBJ2-1): DVKVTQSSRYLVKRTGEKVFLECVQDMDHENMFWYRQDPGLGLRLIYFSYDVKMKEKGDIPEGYSVSREKKERFSLILESASTNQTSMYLCASRFGGSPASSYNEQFFGPGTRLTVL.

The chain has TRBV5-8 and TRBJ2-7, with TRBD1 as a possible D gene (6 bases). The CDR3 is 14 amino acids. Germline CDR1 and CDR2: SGHTS and YDEGEE. With 0 bases removed from V and 6 bases from J, the gap between germline ends came to 13 bases. CDR3 nucleotide sequence: TGTGCCAGCAGCTTGGAGCCACAGGGTCGCGAGCAGTACTTC. This gives the protein CASSLEPQGREQYF.

This chain joins TRBV29-1 and TRBJ1-2, with TRBD1 identical over 7 bases. CDR3 size: 11 residues. Germline assignment: CDR1 SQVTM and CDR2 ANQGSEA. The V gene end was trimmed by 3 bases and the J gene end by 8 bases; junction bases not matched to a gene: 3. For the CDR3, the DNA is TGCAGCGTTGAGGGGACAGACGGCTACACCTTC. This codes for CSVEGTDGYTF. Using reference TRBV29-1 and TRBJ1-2 for the parts outside the CDR3, the full variable domain is SAVISQKPSRDICQRGTSLTIQCQVDSQVTMMFWYRQQPGQSLTLIATANQGSEATYESGFVIDKFPISRPNLTFSTLTVSNMSPEDSSIYLCSVEGTDGYTFGSGTRLTVV.

This sequence joins TRBV7-9 and TRBJ1-5; the D gene is possibly TRBD1 (6 bases). Looked up from germline, CDR1 is SEHNR and CDR2 is FQNEAQ (reference sequence). Deletions cut 5 bases from V and 5 bases from J, with 10 bases between. This CDR3 comprises 13 residues. CDR3 protein: CASSLRQDQPQHF. The CDR3 DNA sequence: TGTGCCAGCAGCCTTCGACAGGATCAGCCCCAGCATTTT.

Only one count was recorded for this clone. The V gene is TRBV9, the J gene TRBJ2-7; TRBD2 aligns across 11 bases. V dropped 3 bases and J dropped 7; count of bases not matched to a gene: 9. Germline CDR1 is SGDLS and CDR2 is YYNGEE. The CDR3 totals 15 residues. CDR3: CASSALGASGGEQYF. As DNA, the CDR3 is TGTGCCAGCAGCGCTCTGGGGGCTAGCGGGGGGGAGCAGTACTTC.